One and the same sample provided the 20 T cell receptor beta chains below, sequenced in a study of control samples from healthy donors and cancer patients. Sequencing used immunoSEQ multiplex PCR; TCRdb keeps in-frame clones, though not all of them. The table lists around 190,000 clones, around 94% of them singletons, with around 1.4% in the top ten. Sequencing was carried out using blood. Receptors were obtained from a man aged 25-40 years in good health.

This chain connects TRBV18 to TRBJ2-1; maybe TRBD2 (5 bases). Germline V gene data show CDR1 as KGHSH and CDR2 as LQKENI. The CDR3 length is 16 residues. V lost 2 bases and J 0 bases, leaving 11 bases between the germline ends. The CDR3 DNA reads TGTGCCAGCTCACCAGCCAGCGGAAGCTCCTACAATGAGCAGTTCTTC. It yields the protein CASSPASGSSYNEQFF. Based on the CDR3 plus reference TRBV18 and TRBJ2-1, the full variable domain is NAGVMQNPRHLVRRRGQEARLRCSPMKGHSHVYWYRQLPEEGLKFMVYLQKENIIDESGMPKERFSAEFPKEGPSILRIQQVVRGDSAAYFCASSPASGSSYNEQFFGPGTRLTVL.

The chain joins TRBV7-8 to TRBJ2-3; a possible D gene is TRBD1 (7 bases). V shed 4 bases and J shed 6 bases, with 17 bases lying between them. This CDR3 is built from 15 residues. Germline loops: CDR1 SGHVS, CDR2 FQNEAQ. The CDR3 region has the DNA TGTGCCAGCAGCTCCGGGCAGGGGGGAAGGGATACGCAGTATTTT. Translation: CASSSGQGGRDTQYF.

V and J are TRBV10-1 and TRBJ2-2, with no clear D. Germline V gene lookup returns CDR1 WNHNN and CDR2 SYGVQD (reference sequence). V was clipped by 3 bases and J by 1 base, with 3 bases between them. The CDR3 covers 13 residues. CDR3 in DNA: TGCGCCAGCAGTGAACGGAACACCGGGGAGCTGTTTTTT. This encodes CASSERNTGELFF.

V gene TRBV5-8 combines with J gene TRBJ1-4; TRBD1 agrees at 7 bases. V was clipped by 3 bases and J by 3 bases; unmatched bases: 2. Germline V gene sequence: CDR1 SGHTS, CDR2 YDEGEE. The CDR3 runs 14 residues. The CDR3 DNA sequence: TGTGCCAGCAGCTCGGGACAGCCTAATGAAAAACTGTTTTTT. It encodes CASSSGQPNEKLFF.

The V and J genes are TRBV2 and TRBJ1-4; D possibly corresponds to TRBD1 (5 bases). The CDR3 is 13 amino acids. The ends were cut back, 8 bases at V and 6 bases at J, with 13 bases in the middle. CDR1 SNHLY and CDR2 FYNNEI come from the germline V gene. The CDR3 loop reads CASEAGRDEKLFF. DNA for the CDR3: TGTGCCAGCGAGGCAGGGAGGGATGAAAAACTGTTTTTT.

Written as DNA, the CDR3 is TGTGCCAGCTCACCTCTGAATCTAGCGGGAGGCAGGGAGACCCAGTACTTC. Protein product: CASSPLNLAGGRETQYF. This rearrangement joins TRBV18 to TRBJ2-5, with 11 bases matching TRBD2. This CDR3 has 17 amino acids. Germline-derived CDR1 and CDR2 are KGHSH and LQKENI. The junction had 11 bases not matched to a gene; V was cut back by 3 bases and J by 5 bases.

The V and J genes are TRBV12-3 or TRBV12-4 and TRBJ2-3; D tentatively fits TRBD1 or TRBD2 (5 bases each). The ends were cut back, 6 bases at V and 10 bases at J, with 14 bases in the middle. This CDR3 spans 12 amino acids. CDR3 protein: CASSPGPPPQYF. CDR3 sequence (DNA): TGTGCCAGCAGCCCGGGACCACCGCCGCAGTATTTT.

This sequence joins TRBV2 and TRBJ1-1; D ambiguous. With 11 bases removed from V and 6 bases from J, the gap between germline ends came to 13 bases. Germline CDR1 and CDR2: SNHLY and FYNNEI. This CDR3 spans 11 amino acids. The CDR3 is CAGREVAEAFF. In DNA, the CDR3 is TGTGCCGGGCGGGAGGTCGCTGAAGCTTTCTTT.

The table lists this clone with a count of one. This rearrangement joins TRBV6-1 to TRBJ1-3; tentatively, D is TRBD1 (6 bases). Germline CDR1 reads MNHNS; CDR2 reads SASEGT. The CDR3 runs to 15 residues. V lost 3 bases and J 0 bases, leaving 9 bases between the germline ends. CDR3 residues: CASSDPRGSGNTIYF. The CDR3 coding sequence is TGTGCCAGCAGTGACCCCAGGGGCTCTGGAAACACCATATATTTT.

V is TRBV28 and J is TRBJ1-1, with D unclear. In germline, CDR1 is MDHEN, CDR2 SYDVKM. The CDR3 spans 14 residues. Deletions cut 4 bases from V and 3 bases from J, with 12 bases between. CDR3 DNA sequence: TGTGCCAGCAGTTCCCTTTCTGGGCACACTGAAGCTTTCTTT. The encoded protein is CASSSLSGHTEAFF.

The chain uses TRBV7-6 and TRBJ1-6; the match to TRBD1 covers 12 bases. Germline V gene lookup returns CDR1 SGHVS and CDR2 FNYEAQ. V lost 0 bases to trimming and J lost 5 bases; unmatched junction nucleotides: 5. The CDR3 is 18 residues long. This chain's CDR3 is CASSLASGQGAHNSPLHF. In DNA form, the CDR3 reads TGTGCCAGCAGCTTAGCATCGGGACAGGGGGCCCATAATTCACCCCTCCACTTT.

The chain employs TRBV6-6 and TRBJ2-1; 9 bases fit TRBD2. Germline assignment: CDR1 MNHNY and CDR2 SVGAGI (reference sequence). V lost 5 bases, J lost 1 base, and 9 bases stayed unmatched. This CDR3 spans 17 amino acids. In DNA, the CDR3 is TGTGCCAGCAGTCGTAGCGGGAGCACGGTATCCTACAATGAGCAGTTCTTC. Translation gives CASSRSGSTVSYNEQFF.

The chain has TRBV2 and TRBJ2-1, with 10 nucleotides matching TRBD1. Germline V gene lookup returns CDR1 SNHLY and CDR2 FYNNEI. This CDR3 has 15 residues. The ends lost 7 bases at V and 8 bases at J; junction bases unmatched: 11. The DNA of the CDR3 is TGTGCCAGCATGGGGGGACAGGGGAATTTCTATGAGCAGTTCTTC. Translated: CASMGGQGNFYEQFF.

Only one count was recorded for this clone. The chain combines TRBV5-1 with TRBJ1-3; D gene uncertain. The germline CDR1 and CDR2 sequences are SGHRS and YFSETQ. The V and J ends lost 2 bases and 4 bases respectively, with 7 bases between them. The CDR3 has 13 residues. In DNA form, the CDR3 reads TGCGCCAGCAGCTTTCTCCCCGGAAACACCATATATTTT. It specifies CASSFLPGNTIYF. The full variable domain, rest sourced from reference TRBV5-1 and TRBJ1-3, is KAGVTQTPRYLIKTRGQQVTLSCSPISGHRSVSWYQQTPGQGLQFLFEYFSETQRNKGNFPGRFSGRQFSNSRSEMNVSTLELGDSALYLCASSFLPGNTIYFGEGSWLTVV.

The chain combines TRBV4-3 with TRBJ1-3; the D gene is possibly TRBD1 (5 bases). This CDR3 contains 16 residues. The V end lost 1 base, the J end lost 0 bases, and 10 bases lay between the germline ends. Germline-derived CDR1 and CDR2 are LGHNA and YSLEER. CDR3 loop: CASSQVHRHSGNTIYF. DNA for the CDR3: TGCGCCAGCAGCCAAGTGCACAGGCACTCTGGAAACACCATATATTTT.

As for this clone: A junction boundary mismatches the germline segment, possibly from a read error. This same CDR3 is encoded by further DNA sequences in the sample. V gene TRBV14 combines with J gene TRBJ1-1; TRBD1 agrees at 10 bases. The CDR3 extends over 15 amino acids. Germline-derived CDR1 and CDR2 are SGHDN and FVKESK. The CDR3 here is CASSQVDRGYTEAFF. DNA for the CDR3: TGTGCCAGCAGCCAAGTGGACAGGGGGTACACTGAAGCCTTCTTT.

The J gene is TRBJ1-2, the V gene TRBV19; D might be TRBD1 (6 bases). This CDR3 comprises 15 residues. The V and J ends lost 3 bases and 8 bases respectively, with 19 bases between them. Germline V gives CDR1 LNHDA, CDR2 SQIVND (reference sequence). The CDR3 spells CASSMDRQEARGYTF. The CDR3 DNA reads as TGTGCCAGTAGTATGGATAGACAGGAAGCACGGGGCTACACCTTC.

Here the CDR3 DNA reads TGCAGCGTTGGAGGACTAGCGGGAGGTAATGAGCAGTTCTTC. This sequence encodes CSVGGLAGGNEQFF. The chain recombines TRBV29-1 with TRBJ2-1; the match to TRBD2 covers 14 bases. The CDR3 spans 14 residues. V dropped 4 bases and J dropped 7; count of bases not matched to a gene: 3. Germline V lookup: CDR1 SQVTM, CDR2 ANQGSEA.

J is TRBJ1-1 and V is TRBV19; unclear D gene. The CDR3 consists of 17 residues. The V gene lost 0 bases and the J gene lost 0 bases, with 14 bases spanning the gap. Germline V gene sequence: CDR1 LNHDA, CDR2 SQIVND (reference sequence). The CDR3: CASSIDIAGNLNTEAFF. In DNA form, the CDR3 reads TGTGCCAGTAGTATAGATATTGCTGGGAACTTGAACACTGAAGCTTTCTTT.

The chain employs TRBV7-9 and TRBJ1-1; the match to TRBD1 covers 7 bases. CDR1 SEHNR and CDR2 FQNEAQ come from the germline V gene (reference sequence). V dropped 2 bases and J dropped 6; count of bases not matched to a gene: 9. The CDR3 runs to 15 residues. For the CDR3, the DNA is TGTGCCAGCAGCTTACCCGGCCAGGGGGGTGCTGAAGCTTTCTTT. Residues: CASSLPGQGGAEAFF.